This entry describes one T cell receptor (beta chain). Its antigen is not known. These data come from a study of breast tumors, draining lymph nodes, adjacent tissues. Study-level results: Tumor repertoires ranked between lymph nodes and nontumor tissue in diversity, with V and J gene preferences. Findings are consistent with lymph node origin and intratumoral expansion of most tumor T cells. Data only fit, rather than demonstrated, lymph node origin of most tumor T cells. Tumor and nontumor repertoires were significantly more similar in luminal-like than in basal-like breast cancer.

TCRdb re-called the multiplex PCR reads with MiXCR, one entry per CDR3 protein. The sample lists about 19,000 distinct CDR3 sequences, approximately 41% seen once, with approximately 18% in the top ten. Material: breast tumor tissue. The receptor was derived from a female donor with breast cancer. Some clones in this sample may be carry-over from other donors' samples.

The CDR3 sequence: CASSAGDDYGYTF. In DNA form, the CDR3 reads TGTGCTTCTTCGGCGGGGGACGACTATGGCTACACCTTC. The chain has TRBV7-9 and TRBJ1-2, with a tentative D call TRBD1 (5 bases). The germline gives CDR1 SEHNR, CDR2 FQNEAQ (reference sequence). The CDR3 runs 13 residues.